Listed here is a single TCR beta chain. In the source study's methods: The assay estimated nucleated cells by amplifying reference gene primers. The repertoire was sequenced with immunoSEQ multiplex PCR; TCRdb's copy has only in-frame clones and lacks some. D and trimming come from the DNA, and the V and J calls and clone size come from that table. The data hold under 15,000 clones, with about 70% observed a single time. The source of the sample is a study of blood T cell repertoires in COVID-19. With 1 base removed from V and 2 bases from J, the gap between germline ends came to 12 bases. CDR1 and CDR2 (germline): LGHNA, YSLEER. The CDR3 is made up of 16 amino acids.

The TCR originated in a man between 60 and 70 years old with COVID-19, enrolled during active disease. This chain connects TRBV4-3 to TRBJ1-3; D may be TRBD1 (5 bases). The sample consisted of peripheral blood. This CDR3 is CASSQAGSTAGNTIYF. In DNA, the CDR3 is TGCGCCAGCAGCCAAGCCGGTTCGACAGCTGGAAACACCATATATTTT.